The 18 T cell receptor beta chains below were found in one sample sequenced in a study of identical twins. One entry per CDR3 protein results from TCRdb running MiXCR on the 5' RACE reads. The sample shows hundreds of thousands of distinct CDR3 sequences, roughly an eighth of them seen only once. A further study also used this sample, focusing on yellow fever vaccine responses in identical twins.

The specimen sequenced was PBMCs. The receptors stem from a woman younger than 30 in good health.

The chain has TRBV27 and TRBJ2-5; 9 positions agree with TRBD1. V was pared by 4 bases and J by 7 bases, with 4 bases of the junction left unmatched. The CDR3 is 13 amino acids. Germline CDR1 is MNHEY and CDR2 is SMNVEV (reference sequence). The CDR3 DNA reads as TGTGCCAGCAGTTGGGGACAGGGAGTGACCCAGTACTTC. It specifies CASSWGQGVTQYF.

This clonotype was seen at least ten times. CDR3 in amino acids: CASSLGPNGYTF. The CDR3 bases are TGTGCCAGCAGCTTAGGGCCAAATGGCTACACCTTC. This sequence joins TRBV7-9 and TRBJ1-2; no definite D call. CDR1 is SEHNR and CDR2 is FQNEAQ in the germline V gene (reference sequence). The CDR3 runs to 12 residues. The V end was cut by 1 base, the J end by 6 bases, with 6 bases between. Complete variable domain (other parts from reference TRBV7-9 and TRBJ1-2): DTGVSQNPRHKITKRGQNVTFRCDPISEHNRLYWYRQTLGQGPEFLTYFQNEAQLEKSRLLSDRFSAERPKGSFSTLEIQRTEQGDSAMYLCASSLGPNGYTFGSGTRLTVV.

The rearrangement joins TRBV3-1 to TRBJ2-7; the match to TRBD2 covers 8 bases. Unmatched junction bases numbered 5, after V lost 4 bases and J lost 0 bases. The CDR3 is 15 residues long. The germline gives CDR1 LGHDT, CDR2 YNNKEL (reference sequence). CDR3 bases: TGTGCCAGCAGCCTAAATAGCGGGGCCTCCTACGAGCAGTACTTC. It yields the protein CASSLNSGASYEQYF.

This clonotype was observed many times. The chain carries TRBV11-1 and TRBJ2-3; D gene uncertain. The CDR3 is 13 residues long. Looked up from germline, CDR1 is SGHAT and CDR2 is FQDESV (reference sequence). V lost 5 bases to trimming and J lost 2 bases, with 8 bases between them. The CDR3 nucleotides read TGTGCCAGCAGCAGCCGAAACACAGATACGCAGTATTTT. It translates to CASSSRNTDTQYF.

Remarks on this clonotype: This could be a read error, since a much larger clone is one nucleotide away. The DNA for the CDR3 is TGTGCCTGCAGCCCAAGGGACAGGGGTTACGAGCAGTACGTC. This gives the protein CACSPRDRGYEQYV. The chain recombines TRBV7-8 with TRBJ2-7, with TRBD1 matching over 10 bases. Germline V gene data show CDR1 as SGHVS and CDR2 as FQNEAQ. CDR3 size: 14 residues.

This clonotype was observed a few times. The V gene is TRBV13, the J gene TRBJ2-4, with a possible D match to TRBD2 (7 bases). CDR1 is PRHDT and CDR2 is FYEKMQ in the germline V gene (reference sequence). This CDR3 spans 14 amino acids. V gave up 8 bases and J gave up 1 base, with 12 bases separating them. The CDR3 bases are TGTGCCAGCGGGGGAGGGGGGGCCAAAAACATTCAGTACTTC. Amino acids: CASGGGGAKNIQYF.

V and J are TRBV7-8 and TRBJ2-3; D is unresolved. This CDR3 is built from 16 residues. The germline V and J ends were trimmed by 2 bases and 3 bases, with 15 bases remaining between them. CDR1 and CDR2 (germline): SGHVS, FQNEAQ. CDR3 in amino acids: CASSLSWQDVTDTQYF. The CDR3 DNA reads as TGTGCCAGCAGCTTATCATGGCAGGATGTAACAGATACGCAGTATTTT.

This clonotype was recorded a few times. The V and J genes are TRBV20-1 and TRBJ2-6; TRBD1 agrees at 10 bases. The V and J ends lost 4 bases and 4 bases, in that order; junction bases with no gene match: 7. The CDR3 length is 16 residues. Germline-derived CDR1 and CDR2 are DFQATT and SNEGSKA (reference sequence). The DNA of the CDR3 is TGCAGTGCTAAGGGGGACAGGGGATCCGGGGCCAACGTCCTGACTTTC. Translation: CSAKGDRGSGANVLTF.

This clonotype occurred many times. The rearrangement uses TRBV12-3 or TRBV12-4 and TRBJ1-1; 7 nucleotides agree with TRBD1. V lost 5 bases, J lost 3 bases, and 3 bases stayed unmatched. The length of the CDR3 is 13 residues. In nucleotides, the CDR3 is TGTGCCAGCAGTGACGACAGGGACACTGAAGCTTTCTTT. It codes for CASSDDRDTEAFF.

This clonotype was detected many times. The chain is built from TRBV6-5 and TRBJ1-6; a weak D match, TRBD1 (5 bases). Germline values: CDR1 MNHEY, CDR2 SVGAGI. Deletions cut 0 bases from V and 7 bases from J, with 7 bases between. The CDR3 totals 14 residues. The CDR3, as DNA: TGTGCCAGCAGTTACTCCGGGACCAATTCACCCCTCCACTTT. This translates into CASSYSGTNSPLHF.

The chain carries TRBV11-2 and TRBJ1-5; unclear D gene. This CDR3 has 15 amino acids. Germline-derived CDR1 and CDR2 are SGHAT and FQNNGV. V dropped 5 bases and J dropped 4 bases, with 15 bases sitting between them. The CDR3 region has the DNA TGTGCCAGCAGCCCTACGGTGGGCCCTAATCAGCCCCAGCATTTT. It encodes CASSPTVGPNQPQHF.

This clonotype was counted ten times or more. The J gene is TRBJ1-2, the V gene TRBV10-1; D gene ambiguous. The germline V gene has CDR1 WNHNN and CDR2 SYGVQD (reference sequence). V gave up 6 bases and J gave up 7 bases, with 15 bases separating them. CDR3 length equals 13 residues. This chain's CDR3 is CASSPGSAGGYTF. In nucleotides, the CDR3 is TGCGCCAGCAGCCCGGGTTCAGCCGGTGGCTACACCTTC.

In this sample, this clonotype turned up a few times. The chain carries TRBV6-1 and TRBJ1-1; 7 positions match TRBD1. This CDR3 is built from 15 residues. The germline CDR1 and CDR2 sequences are MNHNS and SASEGT. After removal of 7 bases from V and 2 bases from J, the junction contained 10 bases not matched to a gene. The CDR3 sequence is CASNHGTALNTEAFF. The CDR3 nucleotides read TGTGCCAGCAACCACGGGACAGCTTTAAACACTGAAGCTTTCTTT.

CDR3 sequence reads: CASNSPGHTGELFF. The CDR3 nucleotides read TGTGCCAGCAACTCCCCCGGGCACACCGGGGAGCTGTTTTTT. The chain combines TRBV5-5 with TRBJ2-2; no reliable D call. V dropped 6 bases and J dropped 3 bases, with 12 bases sitting between them. There are 14 residues in the CDR3. The germline CDR1 and CDR2 sequences are SGHKS and YYEKEE (reference sequence).

In its sample, this clonotype was seen many times. The chain couples TRBV29-1 to TRBJ2-2; D unresolved. This CDR3 is 11 amino acids long. V was trimmed by 4 bases and J by 5 bases, leaving 5 bases between them. Germline CDR1 is SQVTM and CDR2 is ANQGSEA. The chain's CDR3 is CSVGGTGELFF. Written as DNA, the CDR3 is TGCAGCGTTGGAGGAACCGGGGAGCTGTTTTTT.

J is TRBJ2-2 and V is TRBV6-1, with 7 bases lining up with TRBD1. Trimming took 5 bases from V and 8 from J; bases not matched to a gene: 11. CDR1 MNHNS and CDR2 SASEGT come from the germline V gene. The CDR3 sequence is 15 residues long. The CDR3: CASSPTGSIGGELFF. CDR3 nucleotide sequence: TGTGCCAGCAGTCCGACAGGGAGTATAGGTGGGGAGCTGTTTTTT.

The chain employs TRBV4-1 and TRBJ2-1, with unresolved D. The CDR3 runs 13 residues. Germline CDR1 reads MGHRA; CDR2 reads YSYEKL. Trimming cost V 0 bases and J 15 bases, with 15 bases left between them. The CDR3 bases are TGCGCCAGCAGCCAAGATGTAAGGACCCACCCGTTCTTC. Its protein product is CASSQDVRTHPFF.

The table lists this clonotype with a few counts. The CDR3 coding sequence is TGCAGTGCTAGAGACCAGGTCCGCGAGCAGTTCTTC. This codes for CSARDQVREQFF. The V call is TRBV20-1, the J call TRBJ2-1; D gene unclear. CDR1 is DFQATT, CDR2 SNEGSKA, per germline (reference sequence). Trimming removed 0 bases at V and 10 bases at J, with 10 bases between. This CDR3 comprises 12 residues.